This paragraph reports one T cell receptor beta chain. The data belong to a study of cytomegalovirus exposure and HLA in healthy donors. About the research overall: The Caucasian-associated ancestry cluster contained around four fifths of the approximately 400 genotyped donors.

Vbeta (60) and Jbeta (13) primers were used in the PCR. TCRdb's table, derived via immunoSEQ multiplex PCR, lists solely in-frame clones and lacks some. The data contain 100,000 to 150,000 clones, around 80% of them seen just once; the ten biggest clones take up approximately 1.5%. Germline CDR1 and CDR2: MGHRA and YSYEKL. This CDR3 region has 14 residues. The V gene end was trimmed by 4 bases and the J gene end by 4 bases; junction bases not matched to a gene: 7. The V gene is TRBV4-1, the J gene TRBJ2-7, with TRBD1 matching over 7 bases. The source material was PBMCs. The receptor was derived from a woman between 18 and 29 years old in good health and CMV-seronegative. The DNA for the CDR3 is TGCGCCAGCAGCCCGAACGACAGGGTTTACGAGCAGTACTTC. Its translation is CASSPNDRVYEQYF.